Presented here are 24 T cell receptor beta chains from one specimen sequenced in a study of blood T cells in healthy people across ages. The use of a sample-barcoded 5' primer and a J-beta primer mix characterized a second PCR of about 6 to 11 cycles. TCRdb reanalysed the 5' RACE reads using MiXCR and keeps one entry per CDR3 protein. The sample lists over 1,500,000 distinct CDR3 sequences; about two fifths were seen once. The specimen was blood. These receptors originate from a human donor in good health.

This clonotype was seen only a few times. CDR3 coding DNA: TGTGCCAGCAGCCAAGTTCAGGGAGAGGAGACCCAGTACTTC. Residues: CASSQVQGEETQYF. J is TRBJ2-5 and V is TRBV4-2, with D perhaps matching TRBD1 or TRBD2 (5 bases each). Germline V gene data show CDR1 as LGHNA and CDR2 as YNFKEQ. CDR3 length: 14 residues. V was clipped by 1 base and J by 5 bases, with 11 bases between them.

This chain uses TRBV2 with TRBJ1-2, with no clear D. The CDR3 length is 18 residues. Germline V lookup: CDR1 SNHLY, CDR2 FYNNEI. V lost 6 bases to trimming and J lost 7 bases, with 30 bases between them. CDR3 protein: CASSEPSVWQDHLGGYTF. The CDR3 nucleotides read TGTGCCAGCAGCGAACCCTCCGTTTGGCAGGACCATCTGGGTGGCTACACCTTC.

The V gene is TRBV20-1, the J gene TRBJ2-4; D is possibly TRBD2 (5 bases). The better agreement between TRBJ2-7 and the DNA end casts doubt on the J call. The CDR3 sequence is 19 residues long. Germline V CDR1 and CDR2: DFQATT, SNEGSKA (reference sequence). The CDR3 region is CSARDLHVPPGKGPYEQYF. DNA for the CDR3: TGCAGTGCTAGAGATCTCCATGTGCCCCCCGGGAAAGGTCCTTACGAGCAGTACTTC.

The CDR3: CSASPGRGYYGYTF. The DNA of the CDR3 is TGCAGTGCTAGTCCGGGCCGAGGCTACTATGGCTACACCTTC. This sequence joins TRBV20-1 and TRBJ1-2; D gene uncertain. The germline gives CDR1 DFQATT, CDR2 SNEGSKA (reference sequence). This CDR3 comprises 14 residues. V was clipped by 3 bases and J by 3 bases, with 14 bases between them.

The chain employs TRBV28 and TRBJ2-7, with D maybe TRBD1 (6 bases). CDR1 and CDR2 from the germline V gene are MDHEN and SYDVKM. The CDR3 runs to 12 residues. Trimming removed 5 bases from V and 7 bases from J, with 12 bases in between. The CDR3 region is CASSAQGREQYF. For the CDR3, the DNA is TGTGCCAGCAGTGCACAGGGCAGGGAGCAGTACTTC.

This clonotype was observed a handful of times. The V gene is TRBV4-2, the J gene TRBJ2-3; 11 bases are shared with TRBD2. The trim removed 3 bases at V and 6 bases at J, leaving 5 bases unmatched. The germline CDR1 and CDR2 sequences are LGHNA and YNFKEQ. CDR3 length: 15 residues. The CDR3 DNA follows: TGTGCCAGCAGCCAGGTAGCGGGGGGGCGTGATACGCAGTATTTT. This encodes CASSQVAGGRDTQYF.

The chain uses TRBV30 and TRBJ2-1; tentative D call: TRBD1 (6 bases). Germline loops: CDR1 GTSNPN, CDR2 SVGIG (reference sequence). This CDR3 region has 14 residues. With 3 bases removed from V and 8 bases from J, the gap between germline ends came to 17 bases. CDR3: CAWSPAQGFHEQFF. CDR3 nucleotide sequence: TGTGCCTGGAGCCCGGCACAGGGTTTCCATGAGCAGTTCTTC.

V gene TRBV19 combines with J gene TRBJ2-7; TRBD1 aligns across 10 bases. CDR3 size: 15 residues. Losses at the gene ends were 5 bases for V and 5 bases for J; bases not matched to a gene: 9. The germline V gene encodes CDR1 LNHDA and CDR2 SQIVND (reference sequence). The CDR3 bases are TGTGCCAGTAGTGTTTCCGGGACAGGGGCCCACGAGCAGTACTTC. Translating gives CASSVSGTGAHEQYF.

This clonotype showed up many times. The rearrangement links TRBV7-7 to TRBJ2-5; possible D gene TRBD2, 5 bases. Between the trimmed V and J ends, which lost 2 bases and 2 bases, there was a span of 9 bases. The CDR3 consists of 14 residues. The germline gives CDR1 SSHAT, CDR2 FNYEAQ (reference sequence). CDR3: CASSLTGVQETQYF. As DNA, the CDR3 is TGTGCCAGCAGCTTAACCGGGGTGCAAGAGACCCAGTACTTC.

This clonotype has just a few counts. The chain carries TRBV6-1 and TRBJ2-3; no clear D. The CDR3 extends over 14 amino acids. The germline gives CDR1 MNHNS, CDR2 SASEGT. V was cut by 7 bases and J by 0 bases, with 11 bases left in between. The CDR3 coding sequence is TGTGCCAGCATCTGGAGCCCTAGCACAGATACGCAGTATTTT. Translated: CASIWSPSTDTQYF.

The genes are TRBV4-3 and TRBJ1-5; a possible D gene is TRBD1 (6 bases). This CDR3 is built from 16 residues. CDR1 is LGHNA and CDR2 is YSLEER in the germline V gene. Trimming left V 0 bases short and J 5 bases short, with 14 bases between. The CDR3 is CASSQDYRVLHQPQHF. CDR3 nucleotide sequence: TGCGCCAGCAGCCAAGATTACAGGGTGTTACATCAGCCCCAGCATTTT.

CDR3 sequence: CASSSIRQGAYGYTF. The DNA for the CDR3 is TGTGCCAGCAGCTCTATAAGACAGGGGGCTTATGGCTACACCTTC. This chain uses TRBV11-2 with TRBJ1-2; 10 nucleotides match TRBD1. The germline gives CDR1 SGHAT, CDR2 FQNNGV. The trim removed 4 bases at V and 5 bases at J, leaving 7 bases unmatched. The length of the CDR3 is 15 residues.

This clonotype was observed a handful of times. The CDR3 sequence is CASLTRNEQFF. In nucleotides, the CDR3 is TGTGCCAGCCTGACACGTAATGAGCAGTTCTTC. The chain uses TRBV6-5 and TRBJ2-1; D unresolved. With 8 bases removed from V and 7 bases from J, the gap between germline ends came to 9 bases. The CDR3 is 11 residues long. Germline V CDR1 and CDR2: MNHEY, SVGAGI.

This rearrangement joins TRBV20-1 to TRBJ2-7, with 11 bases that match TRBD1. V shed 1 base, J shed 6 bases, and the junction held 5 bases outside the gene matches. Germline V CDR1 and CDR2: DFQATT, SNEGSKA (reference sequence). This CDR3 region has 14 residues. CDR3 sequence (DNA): TGCAGTGCTAGAGGGACAGGGGGCTGCGGCGAGCAGTACTTC. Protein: CSARGTGGCGEQYF.

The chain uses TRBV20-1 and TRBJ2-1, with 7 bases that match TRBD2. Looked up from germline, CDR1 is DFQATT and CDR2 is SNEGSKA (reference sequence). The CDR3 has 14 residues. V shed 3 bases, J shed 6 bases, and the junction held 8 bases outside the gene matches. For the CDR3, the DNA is TGCAGTGCTAGTCTGGCTAGCGGTCTCAATGAGCAGTTCTTC. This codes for CSASLASGLNEQFF.

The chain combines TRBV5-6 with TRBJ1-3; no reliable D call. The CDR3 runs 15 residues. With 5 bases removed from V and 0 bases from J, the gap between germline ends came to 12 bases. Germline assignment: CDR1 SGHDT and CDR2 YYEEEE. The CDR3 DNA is TGTGCCAGCAGTTATATTCGGAGCTCTGGAAACACCATATATTTT. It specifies CASSYIRSSGNTIYF.

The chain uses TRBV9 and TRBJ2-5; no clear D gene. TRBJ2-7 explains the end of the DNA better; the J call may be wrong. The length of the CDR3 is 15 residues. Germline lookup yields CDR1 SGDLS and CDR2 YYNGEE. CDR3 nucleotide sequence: TGTGCCAGCAGCCCATCCGGGTCCCCATTCTACGAGCAGTACTTC. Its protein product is CASSPSGSPFYEQYF.

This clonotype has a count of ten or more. The CDR3 region has the DNA TGCAGCGTTGAAGATGGATTAGGAGAGACCCAGTACTTC. This translates into CSVEDGLGETQYF. The chain carries TRBV29-1 and TRBJ2-5; D not certain. Germline loops: CDR1 SQVTM, CDR2 ANQGSEA. CDR3 length: 13 residues. Trimming took 0 bases from V and 4 from J, leaving 9 bases between them.

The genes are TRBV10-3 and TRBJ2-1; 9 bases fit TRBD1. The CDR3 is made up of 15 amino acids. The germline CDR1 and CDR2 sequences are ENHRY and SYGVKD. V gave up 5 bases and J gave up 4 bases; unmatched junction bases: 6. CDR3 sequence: CAISPGQGSYNEQFF. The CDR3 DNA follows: TGTGCCATCAGTCCGGGACAGGGCTCGTACAATGAGCAGTTCTTC.

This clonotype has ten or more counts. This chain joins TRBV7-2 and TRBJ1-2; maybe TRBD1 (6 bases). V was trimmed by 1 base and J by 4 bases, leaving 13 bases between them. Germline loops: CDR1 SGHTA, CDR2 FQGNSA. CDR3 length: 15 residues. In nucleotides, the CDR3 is TGTGCCAGCAGCTTAGAAAGCAGGGGTATCTATGGCTACACCTTC. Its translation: CASSLESRGIYGYTF.

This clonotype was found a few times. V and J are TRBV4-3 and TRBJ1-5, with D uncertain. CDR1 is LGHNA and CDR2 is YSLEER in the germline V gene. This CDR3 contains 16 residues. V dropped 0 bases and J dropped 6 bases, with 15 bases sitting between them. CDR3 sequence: CASSQDWITSGQPQHF. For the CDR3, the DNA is TGCGCCAGCAGCCAAGATTGGATTACGTCCGGTCAGCCCCAGCATTTT.

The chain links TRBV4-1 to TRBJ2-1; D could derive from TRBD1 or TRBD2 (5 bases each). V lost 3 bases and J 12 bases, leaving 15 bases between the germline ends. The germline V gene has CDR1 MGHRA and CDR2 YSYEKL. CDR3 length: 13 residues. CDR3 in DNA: TGCGCCAGCAGCCAGAGGGGCAGTCATGGGCAGTTCTTC. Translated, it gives CASSQRGSHGQFF.

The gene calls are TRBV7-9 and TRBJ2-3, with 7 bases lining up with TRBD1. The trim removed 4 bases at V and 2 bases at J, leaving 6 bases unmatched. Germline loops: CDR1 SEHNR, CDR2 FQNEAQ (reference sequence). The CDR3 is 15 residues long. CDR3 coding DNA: TGTGCCAGCAGCTACGACAGGGAACTCACAGATACGCAGTATTTT. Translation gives CASSYDRELTDTQYF.

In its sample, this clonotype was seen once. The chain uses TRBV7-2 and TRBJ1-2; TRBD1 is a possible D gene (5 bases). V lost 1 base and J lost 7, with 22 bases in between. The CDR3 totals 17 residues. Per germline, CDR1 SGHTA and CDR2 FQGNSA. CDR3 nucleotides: TGTGCCAGCAGCTTAGTAAGGGTAGGACATACTGAGCGTGGCTACACCTTC. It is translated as CASSLVRVGHTERGYTF.